The rows below give T cell receptor beta chains drawn from one sample of a study of cytomegalovirus exposure and HLA in healthy donors. TCRdb's table, derived via immunoSEQ multiplex PCR, lists solely in-frame clones and lacks some. The sample holds some 110,000 clones, roughly four fifths seen once. Sequenced input: PBMCs. The receptors shown here come from a man in his forties in good health and CMV-seronegative. Each CDR3 is given with its conserved first and last residue. A D gene is named only where the DNA matches it firmly. The size field is filled for only some rows; it gives once, few, many or a size class.

v_gene,d_gene,abundance,j_gene,CDR3nt,CDR3aa
TRBV6-5,NA,NA,TRBJ2-1,TGTGCCAGCAGTTACGCAAGACAGTACAATGAGCAGTTCTTC,CASSYARQYNEQFF
TRBV10-3,NA,NA,TRBJ1-2,TGTGCCATCAGTGAATCCGAGACAGGTTCCTATGGCTACACCTTC,CAISESETGSYGYTF
TRBV19,NA,once,TRBJ1-5,TGTGCCAGTAGTGATTTGCCTGCAGGCAATCAGCCCCAGCATTTT,CASSDLPAGNQPQHF
TRBV10-3,TRBD1,NA,TRBJ2-1,TGTGCCATCAGTGACCCCGGACAGGTCTACAATGAGCAGTTCTTC,CAISDPGQVYNEQFF
TRBV7-8,NA,NA,TRBJ2-7,TGTGCCAGCAGCTTAAACTCGGGGTACCGCACCTACGAGCAGTACTTC,CASSLNSGYRTYEQYF
TRBV4-3,NA,few,TRBJ2-7,TGCGCCAGCAGCCAAACCAGGAACTACGAGCAGTACTTC,CASSQTRNYEQYF
TRBV7-2,NA,NA,TRBJ2-1,TGTGCCAGCAGCTTATTGCTCGGGCAGTTCTTC,CASSLLLGQFF
TRBV4-2,NA,NA,TRBJ1-2,TGTGCCAGCAGTCCCACAGCAGACTATGGCTACACCTTC,CASSPTADYGYTF
TRBV18,TRBD2,NA,TRBJ2-3,TGTGCCAGCTCACCGCGACGGACTAGCGGCACAGATACGCAGTATTTT,CASSPRRTSGTDTQYF
TRBV7-9,TRBD1,NA,TRBJ2-5,TGTGCCAGCAGCTTCGCCAGGGGGTACCAAGAGACCCAGTACTTC,CASSFARGYQETQYF
TRBV9,NA,NA,TRBJ2-2,TGTGCCAGCAGCGTATTGCAGGGCGGCGCCGGGGAGCTGTTTTTT,CASSVLQGGAGELFF
TRBV7-2,TRBD1,NA,TRBJ2-2,TGTGCCAGCAGCTCCAACAGGGGTTGGACCGGGGAGCTGTTTTTT,CASSSNRGWTGELFF
TRBV7-6,NA,NA,TRBJ1-2,TGTGCCAGCAGCTCTTTGACAGCTAACTATGGCTACACCTTC,CASSSLTANYGYTF
TRBV2,TRBD1,NA,TRBJ1-1,TGTGCCAGCAGACTAACAGGGGGCCCTGAAGCTTTCTTT,CASRLTGGPEAFF
TRBV11-2,TRBD2,NA,TRBJ2-7,TGTGCCAGCAGCTTAGTTGCGGGGGGGACCTACGAGCAGTACTTC,CASSLVAGGTYEQYF
TRBV4-1,NA,NA,TRBJ1-1,TGCGCCAGCAGCCAAGAGGGGGGTGGGGGGAACACTGAAGCTTTCTTT,CASSQEGGGGNTEAFF
TRBV7-2,TRBD1,NA,TRBJ1-5,TGTGCCAGCAGCTTAGAGGGGGCTCGTTTTCAGCCCCAGCATTTT,CASSLEGARFQPQHF
TRBV7-9,NA,NA,TRBJ1-1,TGTTCCAGCACCGTGGGGGGAAGTGAAGCTTTCTTT,CSSTVGGSEAFF
TRBV7-2,TRBD1,NA,TRBJ1-1,TGTGCCAGCAGCTTAGCCCTACGGGACAGTGAAGCTTTCTTT,CASSLALRDSEAFF
TRBV29-1,NA,NA,TRBJ2-7,TGCAGCGTTGAAGATCATCGGTTAGTAGGGGCGAACTACGAGCAGTACTTC,CSVEDHRLVGANYEQYF
TRBV5-4,TRBD1,NA,TRBJ1-3,TGTGCCAGCAGCCTGGCACGGACAGGCCCTGGAAACACCATATATTTT,CASSLARTGPGNTIYF
TRBV7-8,NA,NA,TRBJ1-4,TGTGCCAGCACTGCGGGATATGCAACTAATGAAAAACTGTTTTTT,CASTAGYATNEKLFF
TRBV11-3,TRBD1,once,TRBJ2-7,TGTGCCAGCAGCTCAGGACAGGGGCCTACCTACGAGCAGTACTTC,CASSSGQGPTYEQYF
TRBV6-1,TRBD2,NA,TRBJ2-1,TGTGCCAGCAGGGGAGGACTAGCCTACAATGAGCAGTTCTTC,CASRGGLAYNEQFF
TRBV6-1,TRBD1,NA,TRBJ2-5,TGTGCCAGCAGTGAAGCGGGACAGAAGACCCAGTACTTC,CASSEAGQKTQYF
TRBV7-9,TRBD2,few,TRBJ2-1,TGTGCCAGCAGCGCCGGACTAGCGGGGGGATCGTCCTACAATGAGCAGTTCTTC,CASSAGLAGGSSYNEQFF
TRBV28,NA,few,TRBJ2-2,TGTGCCAGCAGTCTACTTGGGGGGACAGCTAGAAACACCGGGGAGCTGTTTTTT,CASSLLGGTARNTGELFF